This T cell receptor beta chain is from a study of blood T cell repertoires in COVID-19. Study overall: There were acute and convalescent COVID-19 samples, and they came from the United States, Italy and Spain. PBMCs, B-cell-depleted T cells, or T cells were the source of the cDNA or gDNA that made up the material.

How the authors handled the data: Counts of nucleated cells, estimated from reference gene primer amplification, were obtained. Produced via immunoSEQ multiplex PCR; TCRdb's table is partial and in-frame only. V and J calls and clone size are as listed in that table; D and trimming were resolved from the DNA. The repertoire has 230,000 or so clones, 80% to 85% of them found once; the top ten carry approximately 5.4%. Unmatched junction bases numbered 7, after V lost 3 bases and J lost 3 bases. This CDR3 region has 16 residues. CDR1 is MNHEY and CDR2 is SMNVEV in the germline V gene (reference sequence).

The V gene is TRBV27, the J gene TRBJ2-3; 9 nucleotides align to TRBD1. The TCR originated in a human donor in a cohort sampled during active COVID-19. Sample: peripheral blood. The CDR3 sequence: CASSLNGQGTTDTQYF. In DNA, the CDR3 is TGTGCCAGCAGTTTGAATGGACAGGGGACAACAGATACGCAGTATTTT.